The 18 T cell receptor beta chains presented below share a single source sample, sequenced in a study of shared clonotypes between healthy human individuals. The method was immunoSEQ multiplex PCR; TCRdb's version includes in-frame clones alone and lacks a portion of them. The table records roughly 2.1 million clones, roughly 91% of them present only once. As defined, naive CD8 cells were CD45RO-negative and positively selected for CCR7, with terminally differentiated effector memory CD45RA+ cells excluded. Sequencing was performed on naive CD8+ T cells from PBMCs. Source of these receptors: a man aged 18 to 35 in good health. Some clones in this sample may be carry-over from other donors' samples.

In regard to this clone: The sample holds other DNA sequences that translate to the same CDR3. This chain links TRBV6-1 with TRBJ2-7; 11 bases are a match to TRBD1. CDR1 is MNHNS and CDR2 is SASEGT in the germline V gene. The V gene end was trimmed by 6 bases and the J gene end by 4 bases; junction bases not matched to a gene: 5. This CDR3 contains 14 residues. This CDR3 reads CASSAGQGGYEQYF. For the CDR3, the DNA is TGTGCCAGCAGCGCGGGACAGGGGGGTTACGAGCAGTACTTC.

The CDR3 sequence is CASSEGTEGTYEQYF. The CDR3 DNA is TGTGCCAGCAGCGAAGGGACTGAAGGCACCTACGAGCAGTACTTC. The chain recombines TRBV9 with TRBJ2-7; the D gene is possibly TRBD2 (6 bases). This CDR3 has 15 residues. V was trimmed by 3 bases and J by 2 bases, leaving 15 bases between them. Looked up from germline, CDR1 is SGDLS and CDR2 is YYNGEE.

The chain uses TRBV2 and TRBJ1-1; 7 nucleotides match TRBD1. The CDR3 is made up of 13 amino acids. With V trimmed by 9 bases and J by 3 bases, 7 bases remained unmatched. Germline values: CDR1 SNHLY, CDR2 FYNNEI. The CDR3 DNA follows: TGTGCCAGTAACAGGGGACCGGACACTGAAGCTTTCTTT. Protein sequence: CASNRGPDTEAFF.

The rearrangement links TRBV4-2 to TRBJ2-1; D is unclear. V lost 3 bases to trimming and J lost 5 bases, with 17 bases between them. CDR3 length: 16 amino acids. Germline CDR1 is LGHNA and CDR2 is YNFKEQ. In DNA, the CDR3 is TGTGCCAGCAGCCAGTTCCGTGGGCTAGTGAACAATGAGCAGTTCTTC. Its translation is CASSQFRGLVNNEQFF.

The chain carries TRBV28 and TRBJ2-3; 16 positions agree with TRBD2. The CDR3 is made up of 17 amino acids. Trimming cost V 6 bases and J 4 bases; bases outside gene matches: 7. The germline gives CDR1 MDHEN, CDR2 SYDVKM. As DNA, the CDR3 is TGTGCCAGCAGCTGGGGACTAGCGGGAGGGCCTCCAGATACGCAGTATTTT. Its translation is CASSWGLAGGPPDTQYF.

This clone was counted once. The chain combines TRBV6-5 with TRBJ2-5, with D unresolved. V gave up 2 bases and J gave up 5 bases, with 9 bases separating them. Per the germline V gene, CDR1 is MNHEY and CDR2 is SVGAGI. The CDR3 is made up of 13 amino acids. Here the CDR3 reads CASSYHGAETQYF. CDR3 nucleotide sequence: TGTGCCAGCAGTTACCATGGCGCTGAGACCCAGTACTTC.

V and J are TRBV9 and TRBJ2-7; tentatively, D is TRBD2 (5 bases). V gave up 4 bases and J gave up 4 bases, with 15 bases separating them. The CDR3 has 14 residues. From germline, CDR1 is SGDLS and CDR2 YYNGEE. The CDR3 reads CASSPRSTGYEQYF. The CDR3 coding sequence is TGTGCCAGCAGCCCTCGATCGACGGGATACGAGCAGTACTTC.

The chain is built from TRBV11-3 and TRBJ2-2; TRBD1 matches 9 bases. CDR1 SGHNT and CDR2 YENEEA come from the germline V gene. This CDR3 is built from 14 residues. V dropped 6 bases and J dropped 4; count of bases not matched to a gene: 3. CDR3: CASRQGARTGELFF. CDR3 coding DNA: TGTGCCAGCAGACAGGGGGCGCGCACCGGGGAGCTGTTTTTT.

In this sample, this clone turned up once. This chain uses TRBV19 with TRBJ1-5, with D possibly TRBD1 on 6 matching bases. The CDR3 extends over 15 amino acids. Germline loops: CDR1 LNHDA, CDR2 SQIVND (reference sequence). V was shortened by 9 bases and J by 4 bases, with 19 bases between the two germline ends. The CDR3 bases are TGTGCCAGCGCGGACAGCTTAGCCCCGAATCAGCCCCAGCATTTT. It specifies CASADSLAPNQPQHF.

V gene TRBV15 combines with J gene TRBJ2-2; D call uncertain. V gave up 5 bases and J gave up 4 bases, with 14 bases separating them. The germline V gene has CDR1 LNHNV and CDR2 YYDKDF (reference sequence). The CDR3 consists of 15 residues. The CDR3 DNA follows: TGTGCCACCAGCCCGCGCGCCCTAGGCACCGGGGAGCTGTTTTTT. Amino acid sequence: CATSPRALGTGELFF.

This chain uses TRBV27 with TRBJ2-7, with D possibly matching TRBD2 (6 bases). With 2 bases removed from V and 5 bases from J, the gap between germline ends came to 13 bases. CDR1 and CDR2 (germline): MNHEY, SMNVEV (reference sequence). CDR3 size: 14 residues. The CDR3 sequence: CASSLVGGLHEQYF. CDR3 DNA sequence: TGTGCCAGCAGTTTAGTGGGAGGTCTCCACGAGCAGTACTTC.

This chain joins TRBV5-5 and TRBJ1-5; D might be TRBD1 (6 bases). Germline lookup yields CDR1 SGHKS and CDR2 YYEKEE (reference sequence). The germline V and J ends were trimmed by 4 bases and 3 bases, with 11 bases remaining between them. This CDR3 has 14 amino acids. CDR3 nucleotides: TGTGCCAGCAGCAACGGACAGAACAATCAGCCCCAGCATTTT. Translated, it gives CASSNGQNNQPQHF.

This clone was counted a few times. J is TRBJ2-1 and V is TRBV5-8, with D unclear. The V and J ends lost 4 bases and 13 bases respectively, with 12 bases between them. The CDR3 is 11 residues long. Germline V CDR1 and CDR2: SGHTS, YDEGEE. The CDR3 loop is CASSPPAAQFF. As DNA, the CDR3 is TGTGCCAGCAGCCCCCCCGCAGCCCAGTTCTTC.

This clone was detected once. This chain connects TRBV13 to TRBJ2-2; 9 bases fit TRBD2. V shed 11 bases and J 5 bases; nucleotides not matched to a gene: 12. Per the germline V gene, CDR1 is PRHDT and CDR2 is FYEKMQ (reference sequence). The length of the CDR3 is 15 residues. The CDR3 nucleotides are TGTGCCGCATCCGGGGCGGGAGGGCCAACCGGGGAGCTGTTTTTT. It codes for CAASGAGGPTGELFF.

This sequence joins TRBV5-6 and TRBJ2-2; a weak D match, TRBD2 (6 bases). Germline V gene lookup returns CDR1 SGHDT and CDR2 YYEEEE. The CDR3 has 17 residues. Trimming took 3 bases from V and 4 from J, leaving 19 bases between them. The CDR3 coding sequence is TGTGCCAGCAGCTCCTGGGTACCCGGGACTGGCACCGGGGAGCTGTTTTTT. It codes for CASSSWVPGTGTGELFF.

A remark on this clone: This sample includes further DNA sequences coding for the same CDR3. The chain is built from TRBV7-9 and TRBJ2-7; TRBD2 matches at 7 bases. The J segment lost 2 bases and the V segment lost 5 bases, leaving 3 bases of the junction unmatched. The CDR3 contains 13 residues. Germline assignment: CDR1 SEHNR and CDR2 FQNEAQ (reference sequence). The CDR3 reads CASSPGGAYEQYF. For the CDR3, the DNA is TGTGCCAGCAGCCCTGGGGGGGCCTACGAGCAGTACTTC.

This chain joins TRBV25-1 and TRBJ1-2; 7 bases agree with TRBD1. After removal of 0 bases from V and 6 bases from J, the junction contained 4 bases not matched to a gene. Germline V gene lookup returns CDR1 MGHDK and CDR2 SYGVNS. The CDR3 covers 14 residues. CDR3 protein: CASSEYGGGNGYTF. DNA of the CDR3: TGTGCCAGCAGTGAATACGGAGGGGGCAATGGCTACACCTTC.

The genes are TRBV27 and TRBJ1-4; perhaps TRBD1 as D (5 bases). This CDR3 region has 15 residues. The V gene's germline CDR1 is MNHEY and CDR2 SMNVEV (reference sequence). Trimming took 3 bases from V and 7 from J, leaving 15 bases between them. The CDR3 spells CASSLFQGVREKLFF. CDR3 in DNA: TGTGCCAGCAGTTTGTTTCAGGGTGTGCGTGAAAAACTGTTTTTT.